What follows describes a single T cell receptor (beta chain). Its antigen remains unidentified. Nothing much larger sits one base from this clone, and base qualities are not available. The data derive from a study of human T cells and chemical hapten exposure (dated by TCRdb to the early 2020s). For the wider study: For sensitization, 2% DPC in acetone was applied to a 2 cm by 2 cm area of upper inner arm skin. The patient cohort, mostly female, included alopecia areata with under or over 50% scalp involvement, alopecia totalis and alopecia universalis. The libraries were sequenced as a pool, and the TCR yield per sample differed mostly because of small variations in library volumes within the pool. For TCR sequencing, blood came from 25 to 35 alopecia patients at anywhere from one to four time points (pre-sensitization, 2, 6 and 24 weeks). The study tracked peripheral blood TCR repertoire changes in vivo during primary and secondary sensitization to the hapten diphenylcyclopropenone (DPC) in alopecia patients. Patient blood was sampled pre-sensitization (week 0) and at 2, 6 and about 24 weeks after DPC sensitization. Throughout the roughly 26-week study period, patients were also given weekly therapeutic DPC doses on the scalp. Patch testing was done on the upper back using Finn chambers containing 0.01% DPC, and results were scored after 6 days according to International Contact Dermatitis Research Group standards.

The label giving this sample's time point can be read as: patch test 2, 6 weeks after DPC sensitization. What this sample's treatment or condition label stands for: therapeutic diphenylcyclopropenone sensitization with weekly scalp DPC. At each patch-test visit, blood was drawn before the patch test was applied. Patients were considered eligible if aged 18 to 70, diagnosed with alopecia and deemed suitable for DPC therapy, and patients were excluded if pregnant. Total RNA was isolated from unfractionated whole blood collected in Tempus Blood RNA tubes. Preparation of the library involved RACE. The sequencer listed for this sample is NextSeq 500. During library preparation, unique molecular identifiers were attached to individual cDNA molecules so that TCRs could be counted quantitatively and reproducibly. From each blood RNA sample, both TCR alpha and TCR beta chains were sequenced. For the original study's pipeline: A median of approximately 96,000 TCRs per sample was observed, with a range of roughly 23,224 to 700,000. V, J and CDR3 annotation of the TCR reads was carried out using the Decombinator software suite. For the PS versus PT1 abundance plots, all samples were subsampled to the same number of TCRs (28,000). Expanded TCRs were defined as absent before sensitization and observed at least eight times at the 2-week time point. The public reads were reanalyzed by TCRdb: fastp trimming at Q25, MiXCR alignment, in-frame beta chains only. Under each unique CDR3 protein, matching rows form one entry showing the most common genes and DNA. TCRdb, rather than the study authors, made the V and J calls. The sample has 84,000 or so distinct CDR3 sequences on record, about a tenth of them singletons. The ten largest clonotypes hold around 2.5% of the sample.

Overall study results and their limits: A positive correlation was found between the number of PT1 expanded TCRs and patch test score, with significance reached at thresholds 8, 16 and 32 but not 4. Alopecia, a presumed autoimmune disease, was present in all patients, so the immune response of the patients might differ from that of healthy individuals. The number of TCRs above 1 in 1000 frequency did not change with DPC sensitization; there was no evidence of global repertoire structure alterations. Repeated subsampling changed both the strength of the expansion versus patch-test correlation and the threshold at which that correlation became significant. Significantly more large CDR3 similarity clusters were formed by expanded TCRs than by pre-sensitization or healthy control sets, consistent with antigen-driven responses.

V and J are trimmed by 3 bases and 4 bases, and the gene matches miss 6 bases of the junction. The germline V gene encodes CDR1 LNHDA and CDR2 SQIVND (reference sequence). The CDR3 covers 16 residues, taking in both the cysteine and the phenylalanine. Only the CDR3 portion is preserved as DNA: 48 bases, with reading frame beginning at the first base. The receptor's source is a woman aged 25-40 years with alopecia areata. Some clones in this sample may be carry-over from other donors' samples. This chain joins TRBV19 to TRBJ2-1; 10 junctional bases match TRBD1. Specimen: whole blood, collected in connection with sensitization to the hapten diphenylcyclopropenone (DPC). At the DNA level, the sequence is TGTGCCAGTAGTATGCGTGGGACAGGGGTTTACAATGAGCAGTTCTTC. Its protein product is CASSMRGTGVYNEQFF.